The 16 T cell receptor beta chains below were found in one sample sequenced in a study of OX40 agonist ivuxolimab in advanced cancers. TCRdb's copy holds only in-frame clones and misses some; the assay was immunoSEQ multiplex PCR. The sample carries more than 25,000 clones, 65% to 90% recorded once. The source material was CD4+ or CD8+ T cells sorted from blood, sampled in a trial of the OX40 agonist ivuxolimab. These receptors all come from an adult with an advanced solid tumor such as melanoma, head and neck, liver or kidney cancer.

V and J are TRBV11-3 and TRBJ2-3; TRBD2 might be the D (6 bases). Trimming stripped 5 bases from V and 4 bases from J, with 10 bases between. The CDR3 runs to 13 residues. The germline CDR1 and CDR2 sequences are SGHNT and YENEEA. In DNA, the CDR3 is TGTGCCAGCAGCCTCGGGACTGCAGATACGCAGTATTTT. Translating it yields CASSLGTADTQYF.

The rearrangement uses TRBV19 and TRBJ2-7, with D possibly TRBD1 on 5 matching bases. Germline V gives CDR1 LNHDA, CDR2 SQIVND (reference sequence). This CDR3 is built from 13 residues. Trimming stripped 4 bases from V and 4 bases from J, with 11 bases between. In DNA form, the CDR3 reads TGTGCCAGTAGTACAGGGCTGGGGTACGAGCAGTACTTC. Its translation is CASSTGLGYEQYF. Full variable domain (outside the CDR3, taken from reference TRBV19 and TRBJ2-7): DGGITQSPKYLFRKEGQNVTLSCEQNLNHDAMYWYRQDPGQGLRLIYYSQIVNDFQKGDIAEGYSVSREKKESFPLTVTSAQKNPTAFYLCASSTGLGYEQYFGPGTRLTVT.

The chain couples TRBV6-1 to TRBJ1-5, with unresolved D. CDR1 and CDR2 from the germline V gene are MNHNS and SASEGT. The CDR3 sequence is 13 residues long. V was clipped by 1 base and J by 5 bases, with 6 bases between them. In DNA, the CDR3 is TGTGCCAGCAGTGAAGTTAGGGATCAGCCCCAGCATTTT. It encodes CASSEVRDQPQHF.

The chain uses TRBV6-5 and TRBJ1-1; perhaps TRBD1 as D (6 bases). Germline V gene data show CDR1 as MNHEY and CDR2 as SVGAGI. The germline V and J ends were trimmed by 6 bases and 3 bases, with 11 bases remaining between them. The CDR3 totals 13 residues. The DNA for the CDR3 is TGTGCCAGCAGGGGAGGGGGGGACACTGAAGCTTTCTTT. Translated, it gives CASRGGGDTEAFF.

CDR3 DNA sequence: TGCAGTGCCACCGACAGGGGTGAGCAGTTCTTC. Translated: CSATDRGEQFF. This chain connects TRBV20-1 to TRBJ2-1; TRBD1 aligns across 8 bases. This CDR3 has 11 amino acids. Germline trimming cut 6 bases from V and 9 bases from J; bases unmatched to any gene: 4. The germline gives CDR1 DFQATT, CDR2 SNEGSKA (reference sequence).

V usage is TRBV7-6 and J usage is TRBJ2-1; 7 nucleotides agree with TRBD2. Trimming cost V 3 bases and J 3 bases; bases outside gene matches: 5. The CDR3 contains 15 residues. Germline assignment: CDR1 SGHVS and CDR2 FNYEAQ. The CDR3, as DNA: TGTGCCAGCAGCTTGGCACTAGCGCTCTACAATGAGCAGTTCTTC. Residues: CASSLALALYNEQFF. The full variable domain, completed using reference TRBV7-6 and TRBJ2-1, is GAGVSQSPRYKVTKRGQDVALRCDPISGHVSLYWYRQALGQGPEFLTYFNYEAQQDKSGLPNDRFSAERPEGSISTLTIQRTEQRDSAMYRCASSLALALYNEQFFGPGTRLTVL.

V and J are TRBV7-9 and TRBJ2-7; D remains unclear. CDR3 length: 13 residues. V was shortened by 4 bases and J by 6 bases, with 13 bases between the two germline ends. Per germline, CDR1 SEHNR and CDR2 FQNEAQ (reference sequence). CDR3 region: CASSSPQRREQYF. The CDR3 nucleotides are TGTGCCAGCAGCTCGCCCCAAAGGCGCGAGCAGTACTTC.

The rearrangement links TRBV7-8 to TRBJ2-7, with D tentatively TRBD1 (6 bases). Looked up from germline, CDR1 is SGHVS and CDR2 is FQNEAQ. The CDR3 has 15 residues. V lost 4 bases, J lost 2 bases, and 15 bases lay in between. The CDR3 loop is CASSSTGSLTYEQYF. The CDR3 bases are TGTGCCAGCAGCTCCACAGGGAGTTTGACCTACGAGCAGTACTTC.

The chain links TRBV27 to TRBJ1-5, with a possible D match to TRBD1 (5 bases). Germline values: CDR1 MNHEY, CDR2 SMNVEV (reference sequence). There are 15 residues in the CDR3. V lost 0 bases and J 2 bases, leaving 8 bases between the germline ends. The CDR3 region has the DNA TGTGCCAGCAGTTTATCCCGGGGGGGCAATCAGCCCCAGCATTTT. Protein: CASSLSRGGNQPQHF.

The chain links TRBV6-1 to TRBJ1-1; D ambiguous. The germline V gene encodes CDR1 MNHNS and CDR2 SASEGT. V was trimmed by 0 bases and J by 1 base, leaving 3 bases between them. This CDR3 contains 13 residues. This CDR3 reads CASSEAENTEAFF. The CDR3, as DNA: TGTGCCAGCAGTGAAGCAGAGAACACTGAAGCTTTCTTT.

By proportion, this clone is medium-sized. V gene TRBV5-4 combines with J gene TRBJ1-1; no firm D call. CDR1 SGHNT and CDR2 YYREEE come from the germline V gene (reference sequence). The CDR3 loop spans 13 amino acids. Trimming pared 4 bases from V and 3 bases from J, leaving 10 bases between. This CDR3 is CASSPWSDTEAFF. CDR3 sequence (DNA): TGTGCCAGCAGCCCATGGTCCGACACTGAAGCTTTCTTT.

The genes are TRBV27 and TRBJ2-7; the match to TRBD1 covers 8 bases. This CDR3 is 19 amino acids long. CDR1 and CDR2 (germline): MNHEY, SMNVEV (reference sequence). The V and J ends lost 6 bases and 4 bases, in that order; junction bases with no gene match: 23. The CDR3 nucleotides read TGTGCCAGCAGAATCTATAGACTAAGGGGGAGGACAGGGTCTTACGAGCAGTACTTC. Its protein product is CASRIYRLRGRTGSYEQYF.

This clone has a single count. The chain combines TRBV6-9 with TRBJ2-7; TRBD1 aligns across 7 bases. The CDR3 is 12 residues long. After removal of 5 bases from V and 6 bases from J, the junction contained 4 bases not matched to a gene. Germline assignment: CDR1 MNHGY and CDR2 SVAAGI. The CDR3 loop reads CASSSYRGEQYF. The CDR3 DNA is TGTGCCAGCAGTAGTTACAGGGGCGAGCAGTACTTC.

This sequence joins TRBV30 and TRBJ2-3; perhaps TRBD1 as D (5 bases). CDR3 length: 15 residues. The V gene lost 0 bases and the J gene lost 1 base, with 11 bases spanning the gap. The germline V gene has CDR1 GTSNPN and CDR2 SVGIG (reference sequence). Written as DNA, the CDR3 is TGTGCCTGGAGTGTAGGGGCCCGTGGCACAGATACGCAGTATTTT. It specifies CAWSVGARGTDTQYF.

V is TRBV11-2 and J is TRBJ1-2; the D gene is possibly TRBD1 (5 bases). CDR3 length: 15 residues. Trimming took off 5 bases at V and 3 bases at J, with 16 bases between the two ends. The germline gives CDR1 SGHAT, CDR2 FQNNGV. CDR3 loop: CASSDHGWGDYGYTF. The CDR3 coding sequence is TGTGCCAGCAGCGACCACGGATGGGGGGACTATGGCTACACCTTC. Full variable domain (outside the CDR3, taken from reference TRBV11-2 and TRBJ1-2): EAGVAQSPRYKIIEKRQSVAFWCNPISGHATLYWYQQILGQGPKLLIQFQNNGVVDDSQLPKDRFSAERLKGVDSTLKIQPAKLEDSAVYLCASSDHGWGDYGYTFGSGTRLTVV.

The rearrangement links TRBV6-5 to TRBJ2-7; D is unclear. The germline V gene encodes CDR1 MNHEY and CDR2 SVGAGI. The ends were cut back, 2 bases at V and 4 bases at J, with 6 bases in the middle. The CDR3 consists of 12 residues. The CDR3 sequence: CASSYTRYEQYF. DNA of the CDR3: TGTGCCAGCAGTTACACCCGGTACGAGCAGTACTTC.